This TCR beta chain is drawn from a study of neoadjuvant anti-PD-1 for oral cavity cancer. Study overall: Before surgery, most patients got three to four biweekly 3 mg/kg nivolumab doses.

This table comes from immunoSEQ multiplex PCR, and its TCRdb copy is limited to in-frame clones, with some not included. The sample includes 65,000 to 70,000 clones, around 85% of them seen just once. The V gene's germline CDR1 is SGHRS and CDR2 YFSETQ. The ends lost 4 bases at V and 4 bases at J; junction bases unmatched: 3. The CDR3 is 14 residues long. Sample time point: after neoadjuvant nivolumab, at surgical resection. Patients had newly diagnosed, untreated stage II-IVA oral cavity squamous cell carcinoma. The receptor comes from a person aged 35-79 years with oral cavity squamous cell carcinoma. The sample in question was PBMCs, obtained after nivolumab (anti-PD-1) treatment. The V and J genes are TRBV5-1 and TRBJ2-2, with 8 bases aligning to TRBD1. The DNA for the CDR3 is TGCGCCAGCAGCAACGGACAGGGCACCGGGGAGCTGTTTTTT. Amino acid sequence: CASSNGQGTGELFF.